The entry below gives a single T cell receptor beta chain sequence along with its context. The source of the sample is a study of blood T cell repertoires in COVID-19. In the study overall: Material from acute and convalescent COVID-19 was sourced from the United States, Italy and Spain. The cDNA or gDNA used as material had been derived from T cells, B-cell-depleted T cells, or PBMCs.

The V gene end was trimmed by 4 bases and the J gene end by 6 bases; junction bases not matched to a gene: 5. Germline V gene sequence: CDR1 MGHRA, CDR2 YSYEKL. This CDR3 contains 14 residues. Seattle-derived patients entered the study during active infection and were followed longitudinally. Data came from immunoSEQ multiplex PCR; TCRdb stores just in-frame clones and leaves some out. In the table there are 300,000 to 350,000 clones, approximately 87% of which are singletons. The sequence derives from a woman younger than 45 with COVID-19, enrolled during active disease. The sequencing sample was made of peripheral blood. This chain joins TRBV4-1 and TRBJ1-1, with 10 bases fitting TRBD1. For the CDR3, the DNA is TGCGCCAGCAGCCGGACCGGGACAGGGGCTGAAGCTTTCTTT. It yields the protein CASSRTGTGAEAFF.